This T cell receptor beta chain is drawn from a study of cytomegalovirus exposure and HLA in healthy donors (dated by TCRdb to the late 2010s). In terms of the full investigation: A later analysis indicated that the roughly 130 validation repertoires were generated on the platform also employed for the roughly 720 repertoires of the first cohort. The aim of the study was to test whether cataloging public T cell receptors could identify signatures of past pathogen exposure. The study combined high-throughput TCR immunosequencing, statistical association of individual TCRs with disease status, and machine learning to predict cytomegalovirus infection status. A separate validation cohort of roughly 120 different subjects was used in addition to the approximately 700-subject first cohort.

Donors formed part of the validation cohort, which comprised 120 subjects and was distinct from the first cohort of 550 to 850 subjects. Reading the germline V gene gives CDR1 SGHRS and CDR2 YFSETQ. From the cysteine up to the phenylalanine, the CDR3 has a length of 15 residues. Just the 45-base CDR3 DNA is kept, in frame starting at base 1. Germline trimming: 4 bases from V, 3 bases from J; junction bases outside gene matches: 6. The library was obtained by the immunoSEQ multiplex PCR assay. In the original analysis: To diagnose cytomegalovirus status from the catalog of TCR beta chain sequences, a statistical classification framework was built. This is the immuneACCESS table as TCRdb keeps it, with only in-frame sequences that have V and J called. A part of the clones is gone; compared with another copy, unresolved V genes explain less than half, and the rest is unexplained. Clonal size and the V and J genes are those of that table, whereas D and trimming came from the DNA. This sample is represented by about 150,000 clones; approximately 86% of them were singletons. The top ten hold around 24% of the sample.

Comments on this clone: This clone's antigen is unknown. Base-call qualities are not available, and no considerably larger clone is one nucleotide away.

Findings and caveats that apply to the study as a whole: Of the cluster scores, roughly 95% were above 0 in a later analysis, which found that TCRs clustered in the first cohort also tended to co-occur in the 95 to 150 validation repertoires. A few of the identified cytomegalovirus-associated TCR beta chains were confirmed in vitro to be specific for cytomegalovirus antigens. Most TCR sequences were seen in very few donors, while some public TCRs were found in many individuals. The study listed approximately 160 TCR beta chains as associated with cytomegalovirus. According to the authors, the approach could potentially be generalized to other disease states and immunological phenotypes. The validation cohort had no HLA typing available for a later analysis, so co-occurrence within that cohort was assessed over all 120 or so repertoires. Cytomegalovirus status was reported to be diagnosed by the classifier with high specificity and sensitivity in both the original and validation cohorts.

The specimen sequenced was PBMCs. The source is a man aged 18 to 35 in good health and CMV-seropositive. This sequence uses TRBV5-1 and TRBJ2-3, with TRBD1 identical over 9 junction bases. The CDR3 region has the sequence CASSPGQGRTDTQYF. The DNA reads TGCGCCAGCAGCCCGGGACAGGGTAGGACAGATACGCAGTATTTT.